The rows below give T cell receptor beta chains drawn from one sample of a study of blood T cell repertoires in COVID-19. Measured with immunoSEQ multiplex PCR; TCRdb has only the in-frame clones, and not every one. Found here are 170,000 or so clones, 80% to 90% of them singletons; the top ten hold about 8.6%. The source material was peripheral blood. The receptors shown here come from a man aged 45-60 years with active or convalescent COVID-19. CDR3s include the opening cysteine and the closing phenylalanine or tryptophan. A D gene is named only where the DNA matches it firmly. Size tells how often a clone was seen (once, few, many) or the class of an expanded clone, and some rows leave it out.

>TRBV6-6|.|TRBD1|TRBJ1-5
CASSRQGGEPQHF
TGTGCCAGCAGCCGACAGGGAGGGGAGCCCCAGCATTTT
>TRBV7-2|.|TRBD2|TRBJ2-7
CASSGGGPRQSEQYF
TGTGCCAGCAGCGGGGGGGGTCCTAGACAGAGTGAGCAGTACTTC
>TRBV9|.|.|TRBJ1-6
CASSVVEGWNSPLHF
TGTGCCAGCAGCGTAGTAGAGGGTTGGAATTCACCCCTCCACTTT
>TRBV5-1|once|TRBD2|TRBJ2-2
CASSRAGGPTGELFF
TGCGCCAGCTCAAGAGCGGGGGGGCCTACCGGGGAGCTGTTTTTT
>TRBV7-2|medium-sized|.|TRBJ1-5
CASSYLRGADQPQHF
TGTGCCAGCAGCTACCTCCGGGGGGCGGATCAGCCCCAGCATTTT
>TRBV19|.|.|TRBJ1-2
CASTRGDYGYTF
TGTGCCAGTACTCGCGGGGACTATGGCTACACCTTC
>TRBV29-1|.|TRBD2|TRBJ2-7
CSVVAGGRTYEQYF
TGCAGCGTTGTAGCGGGAGGGCGGACCTACGAGCAGTACTTC
>TRBV7-2|.|.|TRBJ2-7
CASSADRAEYF
TGTGCCAGCAGCGCCGACAGAGCCGAGTACTTC
>TRBV6-4|.|.|TRBJ2-2
CASRRTAANTGELFF
TGTGCCAGCAGGCGGACAGCCGCGAACACCGGGGAGCTGTTTTTT
>TRBV12-3/TRBV12-4|.|.|TRBJ1-1
CASSLGVSEAFF
TGTGCCAGCAGTTTAGGAGTTTCTGAAGCTTTCTTT
>TRBV12-3/TRBV12-4|once|TRBD1|TRBJ1-2
CASSQDRGDGYTF
TGTGCCAGCAGCCAGGACAGGGGAGATGGCTACACCTTC
>TRBV5-1|.|.|TRBJ2-1
CANSGTSSYNEQFF
TGCGCCAACTCCGGGACTTCTTCCTACAATGAGCAGTTCTTC
>TRBV3-1/TRBV3-2|few|TRBD2|TRBJ2-1
CASSQDYAGGVHFF
TGTGCCAGCAGCCAAGATTATGCGGGAGGTGTCCATTTCTTC
>TRBV27|.|.|TRBJ1-3
CASSRHAQGSGNTIYF
TGTGCCAGCAGTCGCCACGCACAGGGATCAGGAAACACCATATATTTT
>TRBV11-2|few|TRBD2|TRBJ2-5
CASSPPAGAETQYF
TGTGCCAGCAGCCCGCCAGCGGGAGCAGAGACCCAGTACTTC
>TRBV5-5|.|TRBD1|TRBJ2-2
CASSLGGPQTGFNTGELFF
TGTGCCAGCAGCTTGGGTGGACCCCAGACAGGGTTCAACACCGGGGAGCTGTTTTTT
>TRBV19|.|TRBD1|TRBJ2-7
CATKETGPRDEQYF
TGTGCCACTAAAGAGACAGGGCCTCGGGACGAGCAGTACTTC
>TRBV6-5|few|TRBD2|TRBJ2-5
CASSTSGGAWETQYF
TGTGCCAGCAGTACTAGCGGGGGGGCCTGGGAGACCCAGTACTTC